These T cell receptor beta chains were read from a single sample in a study of cytomegalovirus exposure and HLA in healthy donors. The protocol was immunoSEQ multiplex PCR, while the TCRdb copy is restricted to in-frame clones and leaves out a portion. This sample yields approximately 130,000 clones, of which over 60% are seen a single time; approximately 1.8% belongs to the top ten. The sample consisted of PBMCs. The receptors come from a female donor in good health and CMV-seropositive. CDR3s include the opening cysteine and the closing phenylalanine or tryptophan. Fields, in order: J gene, clone size, D gene, V gene, CDR3 protein, CDR3 DNA. A D gene is named only where the DNA matches it firmly. Expanded clones are given a class, and other clones once, few, many or no size at all.

TRBJ2-7	NA	NA	TRBV6-5	CASNKQGYYEQYF	TGTGCCAGCAACAAGCAGGGGTACTACGAGCAGTACTTC
TRBJ2-3	NA	TRBD2	TRBV2	CASRTSGGAGTQYF	TGTGCCAGCAGGACTAGCGGGGGCGCGGGTACGCAGTATTTT
TRBJ2-1	NA	TRBD2	TRBV5-1	CASSYQGLVALLGNEQFF	TGCGCCAGCAGCTACCAGGGACTAGTGGCCCTCTTGGGGAATGAGCAGTTCTTC
TRBJ2-7	NA	NA	TRBV5-4	CASSLGGQSSYEQYF	TGTGCCAGCAGCTTGGGGGGACAAAGCTCCTACGAGCAGTACTTC
TRBJ2-7	NA	NA	TRBV5-1	CASSPVRTINRGGEQYF	TGCGCCAGCAGCCCAGTAAGGACAATAAACAGGGGAGGCGAGCAGTACTTC
TRBJ2-1	NA	TRBD2	TRBV4-1	CASSQEGLAGDGQFF	TGCGCCAGCAGCCAAGAGGGACTAGCGGGGGATGGGCAGTTCTTC
TRBJ2-1	NA	TRBD1	TRBV28	CASSLDRGWNEQFF	TGTGCCAGCAGTTTGGACAGGGGATGGAATGAGCAGTTCTTC
TRBJ2-1	NA	NA	TRBV11-2	CASSGTPGANEQFF	TGTGCCAGCAGCGGTACTCCAGGGGCCAATGAGCAGTTCTTC
TRBJ2-1	NA	TRBD1	TRBV5-1	CASSSTGGSLSSYNEQFF	TGCGCCAGCAGCAGTACAGGGGGTTCCCTTAGCTCCTACAATGAGCAGTTCTTC
TRBJ1-2	NA	TRBD1	TRBV29-1	CSVEGQGLANYGYTF	TGCAGCGTTGAGGGACAGGGACTAGCTAACTATGGCTACACCTTC
TRBJ2-5	few	TRBD2	TRBV5-4	CASSYGLAGSVRETQYF	TGTGCCAGCAGCTACGGACTAGCGGGGTCCGTAAGGGAGACCCAGTACTTC
TRBJ2-7	NA	NA	TRBV5-4	CASSLAGDEQYF	TGTGCCAGCAGCTTGGCAGGGGACGAGCAGTACTTC
TRBJ2-1	NA	NA	TRBV29-1	CSVRAVSSYNEQFF	TGCAGCGTTAGAGCGGTGAGCTCCTACAATGAGCAGTTCTTC
TRBJ1-3	once	NA	TRBV21-1	CASSSHRGRGNTIYF	TGTGCCAGCAGCAGCCACAGGGGGCGCGGAAACACCATATATTTT
TRBJ1-2	NA	NA	TRBV6-1	CASSFDRIYGYTF	TGTGCCAGCAGTTTCGACAGAATATATGGCTACACCTTC
TRBJ2-2	once	TRBD2	TRBV29-1	CSGLGTSVGELFF	TGCAGCGGGCTTGGGACTAGCGTCGGGGAGCTGTTTTTT
TRBJ1-5	NA	NA	TRBV5-5	CASSGRANSNQPQHF	TGTGCCAGCAGCGGCAGGGCCAATAGCAATCAGCCCCAGCATTTT
TRBJ2-7	NA	TRBD2	TRBV4-1	CASSQVTSGRARYEQYF	TGCGCCAGCAGCCAAGTAACTAGCGGGAGGGCCCGCTACGAGCAGTACTTC
TRBJ2-3	NA	NA	TRBV30	CAWSIADTQYF	TGTGCCTGGAGTATAGCAGATACGCAGTATTTT
TRBJ1-3	NA	NA	TRBV6-1	CASSVQRDSGNTIYF	TGTGCCAGCAGTGTCCAGCGCGACTCTGGAAACACCATATATTTT
TRBJ1-3	few	TRBD1	TRBV7-9	CASSSASGQVSGNTIYF	TGTGCCAGCAGCTCCGCATCCGGACAGGTATCTGGAAACACCATATATTTT
TRBJ1-2	NA	NA	TRBV11-2	CASSLVRGNIGYGYTF	TGTGCCAGCAGCTTAGTTAGGGGAAATATCGGATATGGCTACACCTTC